The 17 T cell receptor beta chains presented below share a single source sample, sequenced in a study of blood T cell repertoires in COVID-19. Sequencing was performed with immunoSEQ multiplex PCR; in TCRdb, only in-frame clones are kept and a portion is missing. Of about 390,000 clones listed, approximately 87% are singletons. Sequencing input: PBMCs or T cells enriched from blood (not recorded which). Receptors originate from a woman aged 45 to 65 who had recovered from COVID-19.

V gene TRBV4-1 combines with J gene TRBJ2-1; 10 bases agree with TRBD2. Germline CDR1 MGHRA, CDR2 YSYEKL. V shed 1 base, J shed 8 bases, and the junction held 5 bases outside the gene matches. There are 15 residues in the CDR3. The CDR3 loop is CASSQVAGGRHEQFF. The CDR3 region has the DNA TGCGCCAGCAGCCAAGTAGCGGGGGGACGGCATGAGCAGTTCTTC.

This chain uses TRBV27 with TRBJ1-2, with TRBD1 matching over 8 bases. Per the germline V gene, CDR1 is MNHEY and CDR2 is SMNVEV (reference sequence). This CDR3 contains 13 residues. The V gene end was trimmed by 3 bases and the J gene end by 14 bases; junction bases not matched to a gene: 11. The CDR3, as DNA: TGTGCCAGCAGTTTCCCGGGACAGGCCATCCAAACCTTC. Its protein product is CASSFPGQAIQTF.

This sequence joins TRBV28 and TRBJ1-2, with a possible D match to TRBD1 (5 bases). The CDR3 has 13 amino acids. Germline CDR1 and CDR2: MDHEN and SYDVKM. V was trimmed by 5 bases and J by 7 bases, leaving 14 bases between them. CDR3 sequence (DNA): TGTGCCAGCAGTACAGGCCCCCACAGTGGCTACACCTTC. Its protein product is CASSTGPHSGYTF.

The genes are TRBV19 and TRBJ1-1; no clear D gene. The CDR3 consists of 13 residues. Germline CDR1 and CDR2: LNHDA and SQIVND (reference sequence). The V end was cut by 5 bases, the J end by 1 base, with 8 bases between. CDR3 sequence (DNA): TGTGCCAGTAGTGCTCAGAAGAACACTGAAGCTTTCTTT. Its protein product is CASSAQKNTEAFF. The full variable domain, in which reference TRBV19 and TRBJ1-1 provide the parts outside the CDR3, is DGGITQSPKYLFRKEGQNVTLSCEQNLNHDAMYWYRQDPGQGLRLIYYSQIVNDFQKGDIAEGYSVSREKKESFPLTVTSAQKNPTAFYLCASSAQKNTEAFFGQGTRLTVV.

The V gene is TRBV12-3 or TRBV12-4, the J gene TRBJ1-6; D unresolved. The germline V and J ends were trimmed by 2 bases and 8 bases, with 7 bases remaining between them. The CDR3 extends over 13 amino acids. The CDR3 DNA reads TGTGCCAGCAGTTTAATCGTCGATTCACCCCTCCACTTT. This codes for CASSLIVDSPLHF.

J is TRBJ1-2 and V is TRBV7-9, with D tentatively TRBD1 (6 bases). Germline V gene data show CDR1 as SEHNR and CDR2 as FQNEAQ (reference sequence). The CDR3 is made up of 15 amino acids. Trimming pared 5 bases from V and 4 bases from J, leaving 17 bases between. This chain's CDR3 is CASSLQGSGSYGYTF. The CDR3 DNA reads TGTGCCAGCAGCCTCCAGGGGAGCGGAAGCTATGGCTACACCTTC.

The CDR3, as DNA: TGTGCCAGCTCACCCGGTCCGTCGGGGGCTGAAGCTTTCTTT. Amino acid sequence: CASSPGPSGAEAFF. This chain joins TRBV18 and TRBJ1-1, with D maybe TRBD1 (5 bases). The CDR3 runs 14 residues. Germline V gives CDR1 KGHSH, CDR2 LQKENI. With 3 bases removed from V and 6 bases from J, the gap between germline ends came to 14 bases. The entire variable domain, with the rest obtained from reference TRBV18 and TRBJ1-1, is as follows: NAGVMQNPRHLVRRRGQEARLRCSPMKGHSHVYWYRQLPEEGLKFMVYLQKENIIDESGMPKERFSAEFPKEGPSILRIQQVVRGDSAAYFCASSPGPSGAEAFFGQGTRLTVV.

The chain joins TRBV28 to TRBJ2-7; 8 positions match TRBD2. J was trimmed by 3 bases and V by 5 bases; bases with no gene match: 9. Germline V gene sequence: CDR1 MDHEN, CDR2 SYDVKM. The CDR3 is 15 residues long. DNA for the CDR3: TGTGCCAGCAGTCCCCCGGGGGGGCGGGTCTACGAGCAGTACTTC. Its protein product is CASSPPGGRVYEQYF.

This chain links TRBV27 with TRBJ2-7; 11 positions agree with TRBD1. This CDR3 has 14 amino acids. V was pared by 6 bases and J by 6 bases, with 7 bases of the junction left unmatched. Germline CDR1 and CDR2: MNHEY and SMNVEV (reference sequence). The CDR3 DNA follows: TGTGCCAGCAGACAAACCGGGACAGGGGGCGAGCAGTACTTC. It yields the protein CASRQTGTGGEQYF.

This chain joins TRBV11-3 and TRBJ1-1, with 9 bases fitting TRBD1. V gave up 5 bases and J gave up 4 bases; unmatched junction bases: 5. The CDR3 contains 14 residues. CDR1 is SGHNT and CDR2 is YENEEA in the germline V gene. CDR3 protein: CASSTQGASTEAFF. In DNA form, the CDR3 reads TGTGCCAGCAGCACACAGGGGGCGAGCACTGAAGCTTTCTTT.

This clone came up a few times. The chain employs TRBV3-1 (or the pseudogene TRBV3-2) and TRBJ1-5; 8 bases line up with TRBD1. This CDR3 spans 14 amino acids. The germline gives CDR1 LGHDT, CDR2 YNNKEL (reference sequence). V shed 1 base and J 7 bases; nucleotides not matched to a gene: 3. The CDR3 sequence: CASSQGTGWQPQHF. In DNA form, the CDR3 reads TGTGCCAGCAGCCAAGGGACAGGGTGGCAGCCCCAGCATTTT.

This chain uses TRBV4-1 with TRBJ2-5; 10 nucleotides match TRBD1. CDR3 length: 17 residues. Trimming cost V 0 bases and J 1 base; bases outside gene matches: 5. Germline V CDR1 and CDR2: MGHRA, YSYEKL. The CDR3 DNA reads as TGCGCCAGCAGCCAAGATACGAGGACAGGGGGCCAAGAGACCCAGTACTTC. Encoded protein: CASSQDTRTGGQETQYF.

CDR3 nucleotide sequence: TGCGCCAGCAGCTTGGCCCTCGGAGGGAGCACTGAAGCTTTCTTT. This translates into CASSLALGGSTEAFF. The rearrangement joins TRBV5-1 to TRBJ1-1; D not resolved. Germline CDR1 SGHRS, CDR2 YFSETQ. V was pared by 0 bases and J by 4 bases, with 13 bases between. This CDR3 region has 15 residues.

For the CDR3, the DNA is TGTGCCAGCCAAACTCATCCTGGGGCGGTTAACTATGGCTACACCTTC. This translates into CASQTHPGAVNYGYTF. This chain joins TRBV19 and TRBJ1-2; TRBD1 is a possible D gene (5 bases). This CDR3 comprises 16 residues. V lost 9 bases to trimming and J lost 1 base, with 21 bases between them. Germline lookup yields CDR1 LNHDA and CDR2 SQIVND (reference sequence).

J is TRBJ1-3 and V is TRBV5-6; D remains ambiguous. The CDR3 runs 12 residues. From germline, CDR1 is SGHDT and CDR2 YYEEEE. V was cut by 2 bases and J by 3 bases, with 3 bases left in between. The CDR3 DNA is TGTGCCAGCAGCTTCGGTGGAAACACCATATATTTT. Translation: CASSFGGNTIYF.

The chain joins TRBV28 to TRBJ2-7, with 8 bases aligning to TRBD1. V shed 7 bases, J shed 5 bases, and the junction held 10 bases outside the gene matches. CDR3 length equals 14 residues. Looked up from germline, CDR1 is MDHEN and CDR2 is SYDVKM. The CDR3 DNA reads as TGTGCCAGCACCACGGACAGGGTGGGTAACGAGCAGTACTTC. It yields the protein CASTTDRVGNEQYF.

The rearrangement uses TRBV9 and TRBJ2-3; a possible D gene is TRBD1 (5 bases). CDR3 length equals 15 residues. V was cut by 0 bases and J by 2 bases, with 10 bases left in between. Germline V gives CDR1 SGDLS, CDR2 YYNGEE. The CDR3: CASSVEEQDTDTQYF. In DNA form, the CDR3 reads TGTGCCAGCAGCGTAGAGGAACAGGACACAGATACGCAGTATTTT.